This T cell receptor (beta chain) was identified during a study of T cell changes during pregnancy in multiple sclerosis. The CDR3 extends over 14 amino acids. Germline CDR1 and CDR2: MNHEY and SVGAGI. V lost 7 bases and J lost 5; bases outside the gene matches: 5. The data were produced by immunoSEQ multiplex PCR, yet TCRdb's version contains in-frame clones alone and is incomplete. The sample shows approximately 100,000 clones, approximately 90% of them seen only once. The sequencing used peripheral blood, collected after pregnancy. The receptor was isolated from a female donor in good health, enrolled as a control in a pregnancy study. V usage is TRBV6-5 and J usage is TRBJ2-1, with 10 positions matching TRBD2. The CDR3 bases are TGTGCCAGCACTGTAGCGGGAGGTAACAATGAGCAGTTCTTC. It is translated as CASTVAGGNNEQFF.